The present TCR beta chain was sequenced within a study of cytomegalovirus exposure and HLA in healthy donors. Study findings and constraints: Usually a TCR sequence was rare, but some public TCRs were found in many donors. A list of approximately 160 TCR beta chains associated with cytomegalovirus was given. According to a subsequent analysis, TCR clusters from the first cohort were inclined to appear together in the 130 or so validation repertoires.

A remark on this clone: Its target is not known.

V lost 6 bases and J lost 4, with 16 bases in between. Germline V gene lookup returns CDR1 MNHEY and CDR2 SMNVEV (reference sequence). The CDR3 is 15 residues long. The method was immunoSEQ multiplex PCR; TCRdb's version includes in-frame clones alone and lacks a portion of them. The sample lists approximately 200,000 clones, 84% occurring once. Sequencing was done on a sample of PBMCs. This chain connects TRBV27 to TRBJ2-1; D gene uncertain. The source is a woman aged 25-40 years in good health and CMV-seropositive. CDR3 sequence (DNA): TGTGCCAGCAGGATCAGGCACCCCCCTTACAATGAGCAGTTCTTC. Protein sequence: CASRIRHPPYNEQFF.